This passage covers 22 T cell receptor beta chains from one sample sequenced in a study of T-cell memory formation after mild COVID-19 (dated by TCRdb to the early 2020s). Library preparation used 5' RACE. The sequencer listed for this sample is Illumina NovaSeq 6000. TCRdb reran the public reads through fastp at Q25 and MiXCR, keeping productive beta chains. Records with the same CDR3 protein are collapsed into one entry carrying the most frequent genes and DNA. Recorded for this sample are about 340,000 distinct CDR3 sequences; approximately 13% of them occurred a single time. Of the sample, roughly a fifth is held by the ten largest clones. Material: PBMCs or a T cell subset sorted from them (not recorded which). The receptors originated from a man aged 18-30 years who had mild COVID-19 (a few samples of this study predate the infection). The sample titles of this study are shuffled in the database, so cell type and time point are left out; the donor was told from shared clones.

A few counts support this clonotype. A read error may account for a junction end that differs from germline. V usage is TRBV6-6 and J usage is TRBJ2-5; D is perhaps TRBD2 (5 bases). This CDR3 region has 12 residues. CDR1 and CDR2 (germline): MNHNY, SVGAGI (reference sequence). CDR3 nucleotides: TGTGCCAGCAGTGCGGACTCTAGGCGGTGTAGGTTC. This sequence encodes CASSADSRRCRF.

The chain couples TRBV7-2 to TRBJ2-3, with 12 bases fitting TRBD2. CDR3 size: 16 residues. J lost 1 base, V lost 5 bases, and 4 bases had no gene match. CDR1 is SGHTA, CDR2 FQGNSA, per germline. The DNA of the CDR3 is TGTGCCAGCAGCACAGGACTAGCGGGGCGCACAGATACGCAGTATTTT. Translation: CASSTGLAGRTDTQYF.

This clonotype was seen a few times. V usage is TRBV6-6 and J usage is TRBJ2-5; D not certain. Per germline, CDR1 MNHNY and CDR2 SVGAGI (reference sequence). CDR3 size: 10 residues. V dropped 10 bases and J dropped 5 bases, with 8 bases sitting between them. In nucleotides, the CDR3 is TGTGCCAACTTCGGGGAGACCCAGTACTTC. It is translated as CANFGETQYF.

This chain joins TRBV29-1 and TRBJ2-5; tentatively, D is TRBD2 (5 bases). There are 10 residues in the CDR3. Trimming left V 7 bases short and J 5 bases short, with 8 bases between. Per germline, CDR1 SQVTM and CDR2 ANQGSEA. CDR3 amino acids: CSAQRETQYF. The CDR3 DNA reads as TGCAGCGCCCAGCGGGAGACCCAGTACTTC.

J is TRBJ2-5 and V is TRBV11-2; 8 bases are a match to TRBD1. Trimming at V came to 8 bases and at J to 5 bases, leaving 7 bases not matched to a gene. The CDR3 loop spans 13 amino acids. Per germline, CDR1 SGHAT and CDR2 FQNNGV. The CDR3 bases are TGTGCCAGCTCTCAGGGGGCGGATGAGACCCAGTACTTC. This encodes CASSQGADETQYF.

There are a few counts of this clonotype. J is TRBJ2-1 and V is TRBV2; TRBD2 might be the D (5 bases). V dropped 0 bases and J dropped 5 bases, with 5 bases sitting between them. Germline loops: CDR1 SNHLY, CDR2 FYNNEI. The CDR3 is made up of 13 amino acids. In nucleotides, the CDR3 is TGTGCCAGCAGTGAAGCCGGGAACAATGAGCAGTTCTTC. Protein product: CASSEAGNNEQFF.

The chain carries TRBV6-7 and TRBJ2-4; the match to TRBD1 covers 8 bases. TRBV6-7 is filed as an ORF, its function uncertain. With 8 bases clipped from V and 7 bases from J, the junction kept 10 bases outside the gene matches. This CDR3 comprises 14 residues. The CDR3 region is CASPALDRANIQYF. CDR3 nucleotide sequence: TGTGCCAGCCCCGCCCTGGACAGGGCCAACATTCAGTACTTC.

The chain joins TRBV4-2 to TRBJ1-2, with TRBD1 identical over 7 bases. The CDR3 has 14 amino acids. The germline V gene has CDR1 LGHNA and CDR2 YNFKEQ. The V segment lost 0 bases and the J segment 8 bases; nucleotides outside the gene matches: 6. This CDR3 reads CASSQEEGAGGYTF. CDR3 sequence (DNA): TGTGCCAGCAGCCAAGAAGAGGGGGCAGGAGGCTACACCTTC.

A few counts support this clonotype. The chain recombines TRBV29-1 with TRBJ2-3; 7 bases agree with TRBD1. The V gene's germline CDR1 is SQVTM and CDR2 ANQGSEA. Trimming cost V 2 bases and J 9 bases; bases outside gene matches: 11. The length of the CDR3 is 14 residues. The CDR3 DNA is TGCAGCGTTGAATCCGGGACAGACAGTATAACGCAGTATTTT. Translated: CSVESGTDSITQYF.

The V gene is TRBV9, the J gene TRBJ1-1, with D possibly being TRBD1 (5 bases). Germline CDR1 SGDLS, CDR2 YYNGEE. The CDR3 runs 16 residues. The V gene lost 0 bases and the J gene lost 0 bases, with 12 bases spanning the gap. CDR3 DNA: TGTGCCAGCAGCGTAGTAAGGGGCACGATGAACACTGAAGCTTTCTTT. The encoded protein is CASSVVRGTMNTEAFF.

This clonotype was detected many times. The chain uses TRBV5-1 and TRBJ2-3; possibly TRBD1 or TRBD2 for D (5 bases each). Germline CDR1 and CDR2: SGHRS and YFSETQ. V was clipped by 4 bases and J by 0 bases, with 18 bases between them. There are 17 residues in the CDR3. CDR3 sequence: CASSPGSRGSSTDTQYF. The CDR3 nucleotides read TGCGCCAGCAGCCCAGGTTCGAGGGGATCTAGCACAGATACGCAGTATTTT.

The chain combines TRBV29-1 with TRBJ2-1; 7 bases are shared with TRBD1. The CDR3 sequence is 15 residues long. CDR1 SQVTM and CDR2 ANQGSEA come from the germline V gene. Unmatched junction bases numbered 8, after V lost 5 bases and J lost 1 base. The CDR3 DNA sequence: TGCAGCGTTCGAACCCCGGGACAGTCCTACAATGAGCAGTTCTTC. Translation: CSVRTPGQSYNEQFF.

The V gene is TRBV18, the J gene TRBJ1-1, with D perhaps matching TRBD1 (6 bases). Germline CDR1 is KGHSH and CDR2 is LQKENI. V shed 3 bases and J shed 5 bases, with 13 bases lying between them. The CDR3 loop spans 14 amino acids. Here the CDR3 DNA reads TGTGCCAGCTCACCGAGGACAGTTGGTACTGAAGCTTTCTTT. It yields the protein CASSPRTVGTEAFF.

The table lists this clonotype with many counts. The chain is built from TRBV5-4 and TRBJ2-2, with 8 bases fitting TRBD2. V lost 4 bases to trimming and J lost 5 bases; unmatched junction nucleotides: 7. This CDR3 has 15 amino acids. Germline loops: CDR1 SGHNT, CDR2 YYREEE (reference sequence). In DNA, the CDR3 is TGTGCCAGCAGCCCGAGGACTAGCCTAACCGGGGAGCTGTTTTTT. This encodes CASSPRTSLTGELFF. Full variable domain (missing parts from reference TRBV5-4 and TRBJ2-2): ETGVTQSPTHLIKTRGQQVTLRCSSQSGHNTVSWYQQALGQGPQFIFQYYREEENGRGNFPPRFSGLQFPNYSSELNVNALELDDSALYLCASSPRTSLTGELFFGEGSRLTVL.

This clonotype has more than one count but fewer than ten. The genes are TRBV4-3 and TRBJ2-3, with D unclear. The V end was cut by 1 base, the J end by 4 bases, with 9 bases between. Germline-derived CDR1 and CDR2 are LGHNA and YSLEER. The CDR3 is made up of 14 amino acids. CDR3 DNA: TGCGCCAGCAGCCAAGGGTACGGCGCAGATACGCAGTATTTT. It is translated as CASSQGYGADTQYF.

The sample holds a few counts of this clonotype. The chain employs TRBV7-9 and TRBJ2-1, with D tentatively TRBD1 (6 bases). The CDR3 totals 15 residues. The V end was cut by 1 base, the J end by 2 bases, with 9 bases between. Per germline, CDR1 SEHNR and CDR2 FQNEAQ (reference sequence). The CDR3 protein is CASSLDRTAYNEQFF. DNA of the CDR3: TGTGCCAGCAGCTTAGATAGGACAGCCTACAATGAGCAGTTCTTC.

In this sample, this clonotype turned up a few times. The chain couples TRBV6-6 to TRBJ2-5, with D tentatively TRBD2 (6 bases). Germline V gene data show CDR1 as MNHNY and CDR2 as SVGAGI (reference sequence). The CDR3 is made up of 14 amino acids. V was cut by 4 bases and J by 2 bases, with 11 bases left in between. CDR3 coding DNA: TGTGCCAGCAGTTCTGACGGGGGACAAGAGACCCAGTACTTC. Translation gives CASSSDGGQETQYF.

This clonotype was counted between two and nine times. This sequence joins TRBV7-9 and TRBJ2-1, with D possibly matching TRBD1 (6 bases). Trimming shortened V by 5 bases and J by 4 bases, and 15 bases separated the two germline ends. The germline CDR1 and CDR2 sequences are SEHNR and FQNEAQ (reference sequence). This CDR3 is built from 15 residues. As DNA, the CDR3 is TGTGCCAGCAGCCCTCAACAGGGAAGGTACAATGAGCAGTTCTTC. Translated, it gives CASSPQQGRYNEQFF.

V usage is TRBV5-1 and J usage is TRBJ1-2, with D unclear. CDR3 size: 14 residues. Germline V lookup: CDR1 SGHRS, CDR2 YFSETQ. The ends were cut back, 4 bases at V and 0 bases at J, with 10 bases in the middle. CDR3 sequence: CASSPPNANYGYTF. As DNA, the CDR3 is TGCGCCAGCAGCCCGCCCAACGCTAACTATGGCTACACCTTC.

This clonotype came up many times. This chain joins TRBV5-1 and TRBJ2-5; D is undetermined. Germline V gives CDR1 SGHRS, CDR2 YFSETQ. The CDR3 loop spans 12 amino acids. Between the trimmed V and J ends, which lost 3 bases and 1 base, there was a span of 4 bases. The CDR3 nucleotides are TGCGCCAGCAGCTCGGGCCAAGAGACCCAGTACTTC. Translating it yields CASSSGQETQYF.

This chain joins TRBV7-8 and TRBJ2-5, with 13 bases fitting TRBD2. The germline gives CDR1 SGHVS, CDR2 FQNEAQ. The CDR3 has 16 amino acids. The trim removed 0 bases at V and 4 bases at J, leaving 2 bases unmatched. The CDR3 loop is CASSLARTSGGETQYF. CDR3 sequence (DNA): TGTGCCAGCAGCTTAGCTCGGACTAGCGGGGGAGAGACCCAGTACTTC.

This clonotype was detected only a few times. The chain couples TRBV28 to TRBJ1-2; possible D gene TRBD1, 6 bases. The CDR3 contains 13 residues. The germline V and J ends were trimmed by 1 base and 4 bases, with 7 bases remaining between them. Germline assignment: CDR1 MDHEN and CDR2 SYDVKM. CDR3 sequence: CASSLYRVYGYTF. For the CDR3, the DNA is TGTGCCAGCAGTTTATACAGGGTCTATGGCTACACCTTC.